A selection of T cell receptor beta chains follows, all from one sample in a study of cytomegalovirus exposure and HLA in healthy donors. Only in-frame clones appear in the TCRdb table, and some are missing; sequencing was by immunoSEQ multiplex PCR. Of approximately 150,000 clones in the sample, around 81% were seen once. Input material: PBMCs. The receptors derive from a man in his forties or fifties in good health and CMV-seronegative. The CDR3 runs from the conserved cysteine through the conserved F or W. Each record gives: V gene, clone size, D gene, J gene, CDR3 protein, CDR3 DNA. A D gene is named only where the DNA matches it firmly. The size field is filled for only some rows; it gives once, few, many or a size class.

v_call: TRBV29-1; clone_size: once; d_call: -; j_call: TRBJ1-4; cdr3_aa: CSVRGYNEKLFF; cdr3_nt: TGCAGCGTTCGCGGTTATAATGAAAAACTGTTTTTT
v_call: TRBV11-2; clone_size: few; d_call: -; j_call: TRBJ1-2; cdr3_aa: CASSLGLGEGRYGYTF; cdr3_nt: TGTGCCAGCAGCTTAGGCCTAGGGGAGGGACGCTATGGCTACACCTTC
v_call: TRBV19; clone_size: once; d_call: -; j_call: TRBJ1-4; cdr3_aa: CASSIRGADEKLFF; cdr3_nt: TGTGCCAGTAGTATAAGGGGCGCGGATGAAAAACTGTTTTTT
v_call: TRBV15; clone_size: -; d_call: TRBD1; j_call: TRBJ1-5; cdr3_aa: CATSRDSGGQGARQPQHF; cdr3_nt: TGTGCCACCAGCAGAGATAGTGGAGGACAGGGGGCTCGTCAGCCCCAGCATTTT
v_call: TRBV5-4; clone_size: once; d_call: TRBD1; j_call: TRBJ2-1; cdr3_aa: CASSWSRDRSYNEQFF; cdr3_nt: TGTGCCAGCAGCTGGTCCCGGGACAGATCCTACAATGAGCAGTTCTTC
v_call: TRBV6-1; clone_size: -; d_call: -; j_call: TRBJ2-3; cdr3_aa: CASSEERSSDTQYF; cdr3_nt: TGTGCCAGCAGTGAGGAGAGGTCCTCAGATACACAGTATTTT
v_call: TRBV15; clone_size: -; d_call: -; j_call: TRBJ2-3; cdr3_aa: CATSRDGSRRGTQYF; cdr3_nt: TGTGCCACCAGCAGAGATGGGTCCCGTAGAGGTACGCAGTATTTT
v_call: TRBV13; clone_size: few; d_call: -; j_call: TRBJ1-1; cdr3_aa: CASSLAGMNTEAFF; cdr3_nt: TGTGCCAGCAGCTTAGCAGGGATGAACACTGAAGCTTTCTTT
v_call: TRBV5-1; clone_size: -; d_call: TRBD2; j_call: TRBJ2-7; cdr3_aa: CASTGTSGHEQYF; cdr3_nt: TGCGCCAGTACCGGGACTAGCGGCCACGAGCAGTACTTC
v_call: TRBV9; clone_size: -; d_call: -; j_call: TRBJ1-5; cdr3_aa: CASSERGNQPQHF; cdr3_nt: TGTGCCAGCAGTGAACGGGGCAATCAGCCCCAGCATTTT
v_call: TRBV9; clone_size: -; d_call: TRBD1; j_call: TRBJ2-3; cdr3_aa: CASSLSTGDTQYF; cdr3_nt: TGTGCCAGCAGCTTATCGACAGGGGATACGCAGTATTTT
v_call: TRBV30; clone_size: -; d_call: TRBD1; j_call: TRBJ2-1; cdr3_aa: CASSPRDSEQFF; cdr3_nt: TGTGCCTCCTCCCCCCGGGACAGTGAGCAGTTCTTC
v_call: TRBV7-9; clone_size: -; d_call: TRBD1; j_call: TRBJ1-2; cdr3_aa: CATYRQGCTF; cdr3_nt: TGTGCCACTTACCGACAGGGATGCACCTTC
v_call: TRBV28; clone_size: -; d_call: -; j_call: TRBJ1-2; cdr3_aa: CASRGGRDGYTF; cdr3_nt: TGTGCCAGCAGGGGGGGGCGAGATGGCTACACCTTC
v_call: TRBV5-1; clone_size: -; d_call: -; j_call: TRBJ2-3; cdr3_aa: CASSLGASMADTQYF; cdr3_nt: TGCGCCAGCAGCTTGGGTGCTAGCATGGCAGATACGCAGTATTTT
v_call: TRBV5-6; clone_size: -; d_call: -; j_call: TRBJ1-1; cdr3_aa: CASSLLSQGQRAFF; cdr3_nt: TGTGCCAGCAGCTTGTTGTCTCAGGGGCAGCGAGCTTTCTTT
v_call: TRBV6-4; clone_size: -; d_call: -; j_call: TRBJ2-2; cdr3_aa: CASSDSDFGELFF; cdr3_nt: TGTGCCAGCAGTGACTCGGACTTCGGGGAGCTGTTTTTT
v_call: TRBV28; clone_size: -; d_call: -; j_call: TRBJ2-7; cdr3_aa: CASIVGGQSYEQYF; cdr3_nt: TGTGCCAGCATCGTTGGAGGCCAGTCCTACGAGCAGTACTTC
v_call: TRBV9; clone_size: -; d_call: TRBD2; j_call: TRBJ2-3; cdr3_aa: CASSPGTSLGTDTQYF; cdr3_nt: TGTGCCAGCAGCCCTGGGACTAGCCTTGGCACAGATACGCAGTATTTT
v_call: TRBV4-1; clone_size: -; d_call: -; j_call: TRBJ2-7; cdr3_aa: CASSQEHRRTEQYF; cdr3_nt: TGCGCCAGCAGCCAAGAGCACCGGAGAACCGAGCAGTACTTC
v_call: TRBV7-9; clone_size: -; d_call: -; j_call: TRBJ2-6; cdr3_aa: CASSSPESGANGLTF; cdr3_nt: TGTGCCAGCAGCTCGCCAGAGTCTGGGGCCAACGGCCTGACTTTC
v_call: TRBV15; clone_size: -; d_call: -; j_call: TRBJ2-7; cdr3_aa: CATSRDPGGEQYF; cdr3_nt: TGTGCCACCAGCAGAGATCCAGGGGGGGAGCAGTACTTC
v_call: TRBV7-6; clone_size: -; d_call: -; j_call: TRBJ2-2; cdr3_aa: CASSPRTETNTGELFF; cdr3_nt: TGTGCCAGCAGCCCCCGGACAGAAACGAACACCGGGGAGCTGTTTTTT
v_call: TRBV18; clone_size: -; d_call: TRBD1; j_call: TRBJ1-4; cdr3_aa: CASSPGTGANEKLFF; cdr3_nt: TGTGCCAGCTCACCGGGGACAGGGGCTAATGAAAAACTGTTTTTT
v_call: TRBV5-1; clone_size: -; d_call: -; j_call: TRBJ2-5; cdr3_aa: CASSPPGETQYF; cdr3_nt: TGCGCCAGCAGTCCGCCCGGGGAGACCCAGTACTTC
v_call: TRBV28; clone_size: -; d_call: TRBD1; j_call: TRBJ2-7; cdr3_aa: CASSFHQGASRVVSYEQYF; cdr3_nt: TGTGCCAGCAGTTTCCATCAGGGGGCGAGCAGAGTTGTCTCCTACGAGCAGTACTTC
v_call: TRBV10-3; clone_size: -; d_call: -; j_call: TRBJ2-5; cdr3_aa: CAISEGTPFQETQYF; cdr3_nt: TGTGCCATCAGTGAGGGGACACCATTCCAAGAGACCCAGTACTTC